One and the same sample provided the 18 T cell receptor beta chains below, sequenced in a study of CD8+ T cells in alopecia areata. RNA, once extracted, was reverse transcribed into cDNA for use as the sequencing template. Sequencing was performed with immunoSEQ multiplex PCR; in TCRdb, only in-frame clones are kept and a portion is missing. The sample has some 180,000 clones; about 47% are singletons. Specified treatment: oral pan-JAK inhibitor, 5-10 mg twice daily. This specimen consisted of CD8+ T cells sorted from blood, obtained at approximately week 51, from a patient treated with tofacitinib. The receptors were gathered from a human donor with alopecia areata.

This clone was detected only a few times. V gene TRBV7-6 combines with J gene TRBJ2-5; D perhaps matches TRBD2 (5 bases). Germline V lookup: CDR1 SGHVS, CDR2 FNYEAQ. Trimming took off 1 base at V and 5 bases at J, with 8 bases between the two ends. The CDR3 spans 13 residues. The CDR3 DNA follows: TGTGCCAGCAGCTTAGATGGGGAGGAGACCCAGTACTTC. This encodes CASSLDGEETQYF.

A few counts support this clone. CDR3: CASSLDQGVVAFF. CDR3 DNA: TGCGCCAGCAGCTTGGATCAGGGTGTGGTAGCTTTCTTT. The chain is built from TRBV5-1 and TRBJ1-1, with D maybe TRBD1 (5 bases). The CDR3 consists of 13 residues. Germline V CDR1 and CDR2: SGHRS, YFSETQ. Trimming removed 0 bases from V and 10 bases from J, with 13 bases in between.

Details on this clone: The identical CDR3 is also encoded by other nucleotide sequences in the sample. V is TRBV13 and J is TRBJ1-5, with 7 bases identical to TRBD1. This CDR3 has 13 amino acids. Germline trimming cut 5 bases from V and 7 bases from J; bases unmatched to any gene: 5. Germline assignment: CDR1 PRHDT and CDR2 FYEKMQ (reference sequence). This CDR3 is CASSLDREQPQHF. The CDR3 region has the DNA TGTGCCAGCAGCCTAGACAGGGAGCAGCCCCAGCATTTT.

V gene TRBV30 combines with J gene TRBJ2-7; TRBD1 matches 8 bases. V shed 4 bases, J shed 2 bases, and the junction held 7 bases outside the gene matches. The CDR3 sequence is 14 residues long. Germline-derived CDR1 and CDR2 are GTSNPN and SVGIG (reference sequence). In DNA, the CDR3 is TGTGCCTGGAAAATCCGGGACAGGCCCTACGAGCAGTACTTC. Residues: CAWKIRDRPYEQYF.

This sequence joins TRBV15 and TRBJ1-5; 10 positions agree with TRBD1. The CDR3 covers 15 residues. Trimming at V came to 0 bases and at J to 7 bases, leaving 3 bases not matched to a gene. Germline V gene data show CDR1 as LNHNV and CDR2 as YYDKDF (reference sequence). The CDR3 nucleotides are TGTGCCACCAGCAGAGATCGACAGGGGGCACAGCCCCAGCATTTT. Translating it yields CATSRDRQGAQPQHF.

The chain links TRBV19 to TRBJ1-1, with no clear D. The germline CDR1 and CDR2 sequences are LNHDA and SQIVND (reference sequence). The CDR3 length is 14 residues. With 2 bases removed from V and 5 bases from J, the gap between germline ends came to 12 bases. Here the CDR3 reads CASSIRGVSTEAFF. For the CDR3, the DNA is TGTGCCAGTAGTATACGAGGAGTGAGTACTGAAGCTTTCTTT. The whole variable domain, filled in from reference TRBV19 and TRBJ1-1, reads DGGITQSPKYLFRKEGQNVTLSCEQNLNHDAMYWYRQDPGQGLRLIYYSQIVNDFQKGDIAEGYSVSREKKESFPLTVTSAQKNPTAFYLCASSIRGVSTEAFFGQGTRLTVV.

This chain links TRBV2 with TRBJ2-6; no reliable D call. The CDR3 contains 15 residues. Trimming removed 3 bases from V and 4 bases from J, with 10 bases in between. The germline gives CDR1 SNHLY, CDR2 FYNNEI. In DNA form, the CDR3 reads TGTGCCAGCAGTGAGCCTTGGGAAGGGGCCAACGTCCTGACTTTC. Its translation is CASSEPWEGANVLTF.

This chain links TRBV5-1 with TRBJ2-1; TRBD2 matches 10 bases. Trimming cost V 4 bases and J 1 base; bases outside gene matches: 5. CDR1 and CDR2 (germline): SGHRS, YFSETQ. CDR3 size: 16 residues. CDR3 nucleotides: TGCGCCAGCAGCGGCCTAGCGGGGGCGTCCTACAATGAGCAGTTCTTC. It codes for CASSGLAGASYNEQFF.

V gene TRBV27 combines with J gene TRBJ1-5; D is possibly TRBD1 (5 bases). The V end was cut by 1 base, the J end by 6 bases, with 7 bases between. CDR3 length equals 13 residues. CDR1 is MNHEY, CDR2 SMNVEV, per germline (reference sequence). CDR3 DNA sequence: TGTGCCAGCAGTTTATTTGGGGCTCAGCCCCAGCATTTT. Translated, it gives CASSLFGAQPQHF.

The chain links TRBV2 to TRBJ2-6; D is perhaps TRBD1 (6 bases). The V gene lost 2 bases and the J gene lost 4 bases, with 15 bases spanning the gap. The CDR3 is 17 amino acids. Germline CDR1 SNHLY, CDR2 FYNNEI. The DNA of the CDR3 is TGTGCCAGCAGTGAAACGGGCAGGGGTTCCGGGGCCAACGTCCTGACTTTC. It specifies CASSETGRGSGANVLTF.

This clone was recorded a few times. This CDR3 reads CASISTKTRVTEAFF. The CDR3 nucleotides are TGTGCCAGCATCAGCACAAAAACCAGGGTCACTGAAGCTTTCTTT. The chain is built from TRBV6-5 and TRBJ1-1, with a tentative D call TRBD1 (5 bases). This CDR3 contains 15 residues. V was cut by 7 bases and J by 4 bases, with 19 bases left in between. Germline V CDR1 and CDR2: MNHEY, SVGAGI.

V and J are TRBV11-2 and TRBJ2-1; 14 nucleotides line up with TRBD2. V was pared by 8 bases and J by 7 bases, with 7 bases of the junction left unmatched. This CDR3 is built from 15 residues. Germline lookup yields CDR1 SGHAT and CDR2 FQNNGV. The DNA for the CDR3 is TGTGCCAGCGACGGGACTAGCGGGGGAGTAAATGAGCAGTTCTTC. The encoded protein is CASDGTSGGVNEQFF.

CDR3 DNA: TGCGCCAGCAGCCAAGATGGACGGAACACTGAAGCTTTCTTT. Protein: CASSQDGRNTEAFF. The J gene is TRBJ1-1, the V gene TRBV4-3; D remains unclear. The CDR3 extends over 14 amino acids. Germline CDR1 reads LGHNA; CDR2 reads YSLEER. V lost 0 bases and J 1 base, leaving 6 bases between the germline ends.

This clone has only a few counts. The genes are TRBV7-3 and TRBJ2-3; D remains unclear. Germline assignment: CDR1 SGHTA and CDR2 FQGTGA. This CDR3 is 14 amino acids long. The V end was cut by 5 bases, the J end by 0 bases, with 9 bases between. The CDR3 DNA reads TGTGCCAGCAGCCTTCGACACAGCACAGATACGCAGTATTTT. Protein sequence: CASSLRHSTDTQYF.

The J gene is TRBJ2-1, the V gene TRBV11-2, with D tentatively TRBD2 (7 bases). The CDR3 runs to 14 residues. V lost 11 bases, J lost 5 bases, and 19 bases lay in between. From germline, CDR1 is SGHAT and CDR2 FQNNGV. CDR3 nucleotides: TGTGCCTCCGGACGGGGCGGGGGCAACAATGAGCAGTTCTTC. This gives the protein CASGRGGGNNEQFF.

V and J are TRBV27 and TRBJ2-6, with D possibly TRBD1 on 6 matching bases. This CDR3 region has 15 residues. Deletions cut 5 bases from V and 0 bases from J, with 8 bases between. Germline V gene lookup returns CDR1 MNHEY and CDR2 SMNVEV (reference sequence). The CDR3 DNA is TGTGCCAGCAGTACCAGGGGCTCTGGGGCCAACGTCCTGACTTTC. Protein: CASSTRGSGANVLTF.

This clone was observed a few times. The chain employs TRBV29-1 and TRBJ2-3; no reliable D call. The germline CDR1 and CDR2 sequences are SQVTM and ANQGSEA. V gave up 0 bases and J gave up 2 bases, with 12 bases separating them. CDR3 length: 15 residues. CDR3 protein: CSVEETGINTDTQYF. The CDR3 DNA reads as TGCAGCGTTGAAGAAACTGGGATTAACACAGATACGCAGTATTTT.

This CDR3 is CASSPRGALYGYTF. CDR3 nucleotides: TGTGCCAGCAGCCCTAGGGGTGCGCTCTATGGCTACACCTTC. The chain has TRBV5-6 and TRBJ1-2; weak D call: TRBD1 (5 bases). CDR3 length equals 14 residues. The germline V gene has CDR1 SGHDT and CDR2 YYEEEE. V shed 4 bases and J shed 4 bases, with 14 bases lying between them.